The 5 T cell receptor beta chains presented below share a single source sample, sequenced in a study of cytomegalovirus exposure and HLA in healthy donors. PCR employed 60 Vbeta and 13 Jbeta primers. Assay: immunoSEQ multiplex PCR; the TCRdb copy retains only in-frame clones and omits some. The table records around 200,000 clones, 82% of them present only once. Sequencing was done on a sample of PBMCs. Receptors originate from a man aged 35-49 years in good health and CMV-seropositive.

The rearrangement links TRBV19 to TRBJ1-2; D uncertain. This CDR3 is built from 11 residues. V lost 10 bases to trimming and J lost 8 bases, with 14 bases between them. Germline V gene lookup returns CDR1 LNHDA and CDR2 SQIVND (reference sequence). CDR3 protein: CAIRGGQGYTF. In DNA form, the CDR3 reads TGTGCCATTAGAGGAGGCCAGGGCTACACCTTC.

The gene calls are TRBV6-1 and TRBJ2-7; 11 positions agree with TRBD2. CDR1 is MNHNS, CDR2 SASEGT, per germline. This CDR3 contains 16 residues. After removal of 1 base from V and 5 bases from J, the junction contained 7 bases not matched to a gene. The CDR3 DNA follows: TGTGCCAGCAGTGAAGAGGCTAGCGGGAGGTGGAACGAGCAGTACTTC. This encodes CASSEEASGRWNEQYF.

V is TRBV28 and J is TRBJ2-7; TRBD1 is a possible D gene (5 bases). The CDR3 is made up of 14 amino acids. Looked up from germline, CDR1 is MDHEN and CDR2 is SYDVKM. The V end lost 2 bases, the J end lost 4 bases, and 12 bases lay between the germline ends. CDR3 nucleotides: TGTGCCAGCAGTTTACAGGGTCGGGTGTACGAGCAGTACGTC. Protein: CASSLQGRVYEQYV.

The chain uses TRBV6-5 and TRBJ2-7; D is perhaps TRBD1 (5 bases). This CDR3 contains 14 residues. CDR1 and CDR2 (germline): MNHEY, SVGAGI. The ends were cut back, 0 bases at V and 2 bases at J, with 8 bases in the middle. The CDR3 loop is CASSYSDIPYEQYF. In nucleotides, the CDR3 is TGTGCCAGCAGTTACTCGGACATACCCTACGAGCAGTACTTC.

This chain links TRBV19 with TRBJ1-5; tentatively, D is TRBD1 (5 bases). V lost 5 bases to trimming and J lost 4 bases, with 12 bases between them. Germline CDR1 and CDR2: LNHDA and SQIVND (reference sequence). This CDR3 is built from 14 residues. The CDR3 reads CASSHRHLNQPQHF. CDR3 DNA: TGTGCCAGTAGTCACAGGCACCTTAATCAGCCCCAGCATTTT.